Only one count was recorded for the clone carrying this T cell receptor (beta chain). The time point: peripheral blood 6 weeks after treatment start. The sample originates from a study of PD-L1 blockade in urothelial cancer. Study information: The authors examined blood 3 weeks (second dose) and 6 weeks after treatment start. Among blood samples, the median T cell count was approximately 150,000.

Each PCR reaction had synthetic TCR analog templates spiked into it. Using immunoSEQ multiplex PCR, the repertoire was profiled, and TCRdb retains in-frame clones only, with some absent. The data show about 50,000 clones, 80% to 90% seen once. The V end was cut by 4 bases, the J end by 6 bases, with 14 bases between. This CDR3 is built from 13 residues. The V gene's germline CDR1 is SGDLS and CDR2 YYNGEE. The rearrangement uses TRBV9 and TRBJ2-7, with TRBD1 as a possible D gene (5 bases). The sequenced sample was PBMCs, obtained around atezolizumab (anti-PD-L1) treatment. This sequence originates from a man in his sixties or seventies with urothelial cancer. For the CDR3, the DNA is TGTGCCAGCAGCACAACCCTCAGGGCCGAGCAGTACTTC. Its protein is CASSTTLRAEQYF.